Listed here are 3 T cell receptor beta chains from one sample, sequenced in a study of CD8+ T cells in alopecia areata. Investigators isolated RNA and reverse transcribed it into cDNA to act as the sequencing template. The data were produced by immunoSEQ multiplex PCR, yet TCRdb's version contains in-frame clones alone and is incomplete. There are over 100,000 clones in the sample, none observed a single time. The sample taken for sequencing was lesional skin. The receptors were sampled from a C3H/HeJ mouse with alopecia areata. The strain bears MHC haplotype H2-k.

To note about this clone: The gene symbols are mouse symbols. Read sequence stops 4 residues before the CDR3 end, and the germline J gene provides the missing end. The chain is built from TRBV1 and TRBJ2-5; 10 nucleotides line up with TRBD1. Germline V gene data show CDR1 as NSQYPW and CDR2 as LRSPGD (reference sequence). The CDR3 length is 16 residues. V dropped 3 bases and J dropped 0; count of bases not matched to a gene: 3. CDR3 bases read: TGCACCTGCAGTGCCGGGACAGGGGAAAACCAAGAC. It yields the protein CTCSAGTGENQD. The entire CDR3 sequence reads CTCSAGTGENQDTQYF.

This clone was counted only a few times. Each gene name is a mouse one. The read falls 4 residues short of the CDR3 end, and the missing part is taken from the germline J gene. The chain employs TRBV1 and TRBJ1-4; 11 bases agree with TRBD1. Per the germline V gene, CDR1 is NSQYPW and CDR2 is LRSPGD (reference sequence). The CDR3 loop spans 15 amino acids. CDR3 DNA (partial): TGCACCTGCAGTGGGACAGGGGGCAAGGGCGAA. This gives the protein CTCSGTGGKGE. The whole CDR3 sequence reads CTCSGTGGKGERLFF.

This clone occurred a few times. The listed genes are named as in mouse. The sample holds other DNA sequences that translate to the same CDR3. The CDR3 region is CTCSARDWGDAEQFF. The CDR3 bases that were read are TGCACCTGCAGTGCCCGAGACTGGGGGGATGCT. This chain joins TRBV1 and TRBJ2-1, with TRBD2 identical over 10 bases. The read terminates 4 residues ahead of where the CDR3 ends, so the germline J gene completes it. V shed 3 bases and J 5 bases; nucleotides not matched to a gene: 4. Germline values: CDR1 NSQYPW, CDR2 LRSPGD (reference sequence). The CDR3 sequence is 15 residues long. Looking up the rest from reference TRBV1 and TRBJ2-1 gives the full variable domain: VTLLEQNPRWRLVPRGQAVNLRCILKNSQYPWMSWYQQDLQKQLQWLFTLRSPGDKEVKSLPGADYLATRVTDTELRLQVANMSQGRTLYCTCSARDWGDAEQFFGPGTRLTVL.